Sequencing of this TCR beta chain was carried out in a study of cytomegalovirus exposure and HLA in healthy donors. Study-level points and caveats: According to reports, the classifier identified cytomegalovirus status with high specificity and sensitivity. Across donors, most TCRs were seen rarely, yet some public ones were widespread. Altogether, 160 or so TCR beta chains were recorded as cytomegalovirus-associated.

The assay was immunoSEQ multiplex PCR, and TCRdb's table has in-frame clones only and misses some. The top ten clones hold 0.67% of a sample with approximately 99,000 clones, approximately 95% of them seen once. About this clone: The antigen remains unidentified.

The germline gives CDR1 MNHEY, CDR2 SVGAGI. Trimming shortened V by 4 bases and J by 2 bases, and 2 bases separated the two germline ends. CDR3 size: 12 residues. The rearrangement links TRBV6-5 to TRBJ2-2, with no clear D. This clonotype originated in a woman aged 18-29 years in good health and CMV-seronegative. Sample: PBMCs. The CDR3 loop is CASSLNTGELFF. The CDR3 DNA sequence: TGTGCCAGCAGTTTAAACACCGGGGAGCTGTTTTTT.